This TCR beta chain was recovered during a study of blood T cells in healthy people across ages. The CDR3 has 13 residues. The V end was cut by 3 bases, the J end by 5 bases, with 14 bases between. Germline values: CDR1 DFQATT, CDR2 SNEGSKA (reference sequence). Combining a sample-barcoded 5' primer with a J-beta primer mix, a second PCR ran for about 7 to 12 cycles. Each CDR3 protein is one row after TCRdb ran MiXCR on the 5' RACE reads. Among 1.5 million to 2 million distinct CDR3 sequences listed, around 50% were seen once. Input material: blood. The chain carries TRBV20-1 and TRBJ2-7; D might be TRBD1 (5 bases). This clonotype originated in a woman between 35 and 50 years old in good health. The CDR3 sequence is CSASSQVVDEQYF. In DNA, the CDR3 is TGCAGTGCTAGTTCACAGGTTGTAGACGAGCAGTACTTC.